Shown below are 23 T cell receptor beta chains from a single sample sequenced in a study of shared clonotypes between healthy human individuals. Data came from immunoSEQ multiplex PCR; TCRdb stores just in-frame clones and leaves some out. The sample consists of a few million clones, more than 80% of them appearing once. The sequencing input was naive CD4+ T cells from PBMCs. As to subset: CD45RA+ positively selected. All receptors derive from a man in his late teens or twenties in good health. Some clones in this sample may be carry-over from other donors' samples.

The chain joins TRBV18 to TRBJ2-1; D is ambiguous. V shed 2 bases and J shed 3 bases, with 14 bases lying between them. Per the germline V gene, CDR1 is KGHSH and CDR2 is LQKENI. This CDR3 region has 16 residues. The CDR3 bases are TGTGCCAGCTCACCATTTGGCCTGCGTATCTACAATGAGCAGTTCTTC. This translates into CASSPFGLRIYNEQFF.

CDR3 nucleotide sequence: TGTGCCAGTTCCCGGGACAGGGGTTTAAGGTTGGCTGAAAAACTGTTTTTT. Translation gives CASSRDRGLRLAEKLFF. This rearrangement joins TRBV19 to TRBJ1-4; 10 bases are shared with TRBD1. CDR1 is LNHDA and CDR2 is SQIVND in the germline V gene (reference sequence). There are 17 residues in the CDR3. Trimming took 8 bases from V and 7 from J; bases not matched to a gene: 16. The full variable domain, its missing parts supplied by reference TRBV19 and TRBJ1-4, is DGGITQSPKYLFRKEGQNVTLSCEQNLNHDAMYWYRQDPGQGLRLIYYSQIVNDFQKGDIAEGYSVSREKKESFPLTVTSAQKNPTAFYLCASSRDRGLRLAEKLFFGSGTQLSVL.

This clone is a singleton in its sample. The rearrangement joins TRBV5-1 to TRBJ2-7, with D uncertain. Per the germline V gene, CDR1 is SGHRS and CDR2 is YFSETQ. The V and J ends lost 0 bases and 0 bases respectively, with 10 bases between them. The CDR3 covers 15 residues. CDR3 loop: CASSLDQTFSYEQYF. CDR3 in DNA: TGCGCCAGCAGCTTGGATCAAACTTTCTCCTACGAGCAGTACTTC.

The CDR3 protein is CAASTAGWYQPQHF. The CDR3 DNA follows: TGTGCCGCATCAACCGCAGGGTGGTATCAGCCCCAGCATTTT. V usage is TRBV28 and J usage is TRBJ1-5, with D perhaps matching TRBD1 (5 bases). Trimming shortened V by 11 bases and J by 5 bases, and 19 bases separated the two germline ends. Germline V lookup: CDR1 MDHEN, CDR2 SYDVKM. This CDR3 is 14 amino acids long.

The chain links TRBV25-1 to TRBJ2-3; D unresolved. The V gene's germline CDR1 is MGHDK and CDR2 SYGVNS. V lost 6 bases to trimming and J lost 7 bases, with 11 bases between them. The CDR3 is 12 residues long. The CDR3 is CASSGIPYTQYF. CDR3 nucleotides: TGTGCCAGCAGCGGAATCCCCTATACGCAGTATTTT.

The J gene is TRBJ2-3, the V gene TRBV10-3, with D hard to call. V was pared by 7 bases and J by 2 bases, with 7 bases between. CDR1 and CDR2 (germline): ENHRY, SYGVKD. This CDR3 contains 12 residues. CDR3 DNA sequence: TGTGCCATCAAAGACAACACAGATACGCAGTATTTT. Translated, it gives CAIKDNTDTQYF.

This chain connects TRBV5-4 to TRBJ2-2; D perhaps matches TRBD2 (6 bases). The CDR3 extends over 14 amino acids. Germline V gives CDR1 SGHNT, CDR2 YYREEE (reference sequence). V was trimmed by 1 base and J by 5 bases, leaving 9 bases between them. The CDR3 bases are TGTGCCAGCAGCTTGTCGGGGGTAACCGGGGAGCTGTTTTTT. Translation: CASSLSGVTGELFF.

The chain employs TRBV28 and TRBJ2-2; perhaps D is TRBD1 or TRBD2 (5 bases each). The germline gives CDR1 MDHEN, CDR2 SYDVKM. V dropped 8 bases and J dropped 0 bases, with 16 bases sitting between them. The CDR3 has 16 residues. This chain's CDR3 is CASLGPGRTNTGELFF. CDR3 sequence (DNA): TGTGCCAGCTTAGGACCGGGACGTACGAACACCGGGGAGCTGTTTTTT.

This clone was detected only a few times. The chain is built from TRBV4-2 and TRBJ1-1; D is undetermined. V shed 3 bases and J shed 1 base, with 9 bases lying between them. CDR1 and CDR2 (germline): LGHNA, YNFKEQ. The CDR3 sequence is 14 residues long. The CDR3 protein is CASSHQQQNTEAFF. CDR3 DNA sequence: TGTGCCAGCAGCCACCAACAGCAGAACACTGAAGCTTTCTTT.

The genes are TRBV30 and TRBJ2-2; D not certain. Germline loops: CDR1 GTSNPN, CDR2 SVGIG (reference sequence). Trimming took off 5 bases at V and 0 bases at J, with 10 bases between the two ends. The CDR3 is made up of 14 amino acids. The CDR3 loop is CAWETLSNTGELFF. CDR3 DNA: TGTGCCTGGGAGACCCTCTCGAACACCGGGGAGCTGTTTTTT.

Written as DNA, the CDR3 is TGCGCCAGCAGCTTGGCTCCAGGGGGGCTGGCTGAGCAGTTCTTC. This translates into CASSLAPGGLAEQFF. The chain has TRBV5-1 and TRBJ2-1; D perhaps matches TRBD1 (7 bases). The CDR3 covers 15 residues. V gave up 0 bases and J gave up 9 bases, with 16 bases separating them. In germline, CDR1 is SGHRS, CDR2 YFSETQ.

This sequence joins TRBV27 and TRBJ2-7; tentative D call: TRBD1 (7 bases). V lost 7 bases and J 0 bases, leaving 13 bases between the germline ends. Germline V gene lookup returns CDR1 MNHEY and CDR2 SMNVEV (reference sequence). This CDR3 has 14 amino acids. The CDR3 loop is CASISQGGSYEQYF. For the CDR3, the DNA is TGTGCCAGCATTTCCCAGGGGGGCTCCTACGAGCAGTACTTC.

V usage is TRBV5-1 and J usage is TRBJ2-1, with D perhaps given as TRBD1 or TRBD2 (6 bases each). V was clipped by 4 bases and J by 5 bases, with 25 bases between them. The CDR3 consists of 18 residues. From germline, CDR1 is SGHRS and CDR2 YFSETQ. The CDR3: CASSRNRDSGFWHNEQFF. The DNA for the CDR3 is TGCGCCAGCAGCCGGAACAGGGACTCCGGGTTTTGGCACAATGAGCAGTTCTTC.

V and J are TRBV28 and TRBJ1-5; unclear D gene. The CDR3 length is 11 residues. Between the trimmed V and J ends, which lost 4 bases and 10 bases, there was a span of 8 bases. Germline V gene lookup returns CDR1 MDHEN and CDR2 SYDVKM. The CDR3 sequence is CASSSKRPQHF. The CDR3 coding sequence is TGTGCCAGCAGTTCTAAGAGACCCCAGCATTTT.

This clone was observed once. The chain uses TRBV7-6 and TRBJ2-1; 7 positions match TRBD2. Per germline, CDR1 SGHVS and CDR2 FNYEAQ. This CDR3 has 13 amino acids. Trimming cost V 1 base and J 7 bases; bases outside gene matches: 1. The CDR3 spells CASSLGTSNEQFF. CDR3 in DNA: TGTGCCAGCAGCTTAGGGACTAGTAATGAGCAGTTCTTC.

The CDR3: CASSPHTTDTQYF. The CDR3 bases are TGCGCCAGCAGCCCCCACACCACAGATACGCAGTATTTT. The chain links TRBV5-1 to TRBJ2-3, with D hard to call. CDR1 is SGHRS, CDR2 YFSETQ, per germline. The CDR3 is 13 residues long. With 4 bases removed from V and 2 bases from J, the gap between germline ends came to 8 bases.

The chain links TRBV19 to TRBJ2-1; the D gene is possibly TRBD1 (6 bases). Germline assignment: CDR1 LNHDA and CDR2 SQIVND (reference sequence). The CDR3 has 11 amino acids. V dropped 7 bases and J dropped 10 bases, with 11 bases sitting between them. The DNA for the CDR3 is TGTGCCAGTAACATACAGGGCGAGCAGTTCTTC. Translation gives CASNIQGEQFF.

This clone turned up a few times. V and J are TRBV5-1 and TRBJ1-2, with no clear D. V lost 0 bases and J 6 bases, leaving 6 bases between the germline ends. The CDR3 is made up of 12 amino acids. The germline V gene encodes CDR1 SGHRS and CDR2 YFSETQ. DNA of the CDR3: TGCGCCAGCAGCTTGGAATCGGATGGCTACACCTTC. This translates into CASSLESDGYTF.

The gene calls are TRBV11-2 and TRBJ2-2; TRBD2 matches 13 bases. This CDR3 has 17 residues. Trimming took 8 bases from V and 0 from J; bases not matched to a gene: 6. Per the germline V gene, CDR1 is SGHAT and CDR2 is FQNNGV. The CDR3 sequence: CASGPTSGRPNTGELFF. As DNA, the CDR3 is TGTGCCAGCGGGCCGACTAGCGGGAGGCCGAACACCGGGGAGCTGTTTTTT.

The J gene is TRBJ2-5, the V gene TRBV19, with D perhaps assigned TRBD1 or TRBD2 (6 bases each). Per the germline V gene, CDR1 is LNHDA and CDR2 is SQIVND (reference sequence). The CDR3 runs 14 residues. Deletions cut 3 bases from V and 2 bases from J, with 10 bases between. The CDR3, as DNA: TGTGCCAGTAGTATGGGGGGCCCGCAAGAGACCCAGTACTTC. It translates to CASSMGGPQETQYF.

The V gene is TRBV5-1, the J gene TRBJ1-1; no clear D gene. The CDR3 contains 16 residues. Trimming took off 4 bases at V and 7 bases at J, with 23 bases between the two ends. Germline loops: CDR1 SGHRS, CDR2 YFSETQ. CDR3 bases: TGCGCCAGCAGCCGTGGGGAGCTAATCCTAGAGCGTGAAGCTTTCTTT. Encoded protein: CASSRGELILEREAFF.

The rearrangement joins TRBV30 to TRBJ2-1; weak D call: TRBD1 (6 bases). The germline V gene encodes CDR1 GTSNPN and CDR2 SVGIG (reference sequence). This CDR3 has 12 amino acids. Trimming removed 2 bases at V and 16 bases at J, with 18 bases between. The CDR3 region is CAWSHTGHRIFF. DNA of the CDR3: TGTGCCTGGAGTCACACGGGACATAGAATTTTCTTC.

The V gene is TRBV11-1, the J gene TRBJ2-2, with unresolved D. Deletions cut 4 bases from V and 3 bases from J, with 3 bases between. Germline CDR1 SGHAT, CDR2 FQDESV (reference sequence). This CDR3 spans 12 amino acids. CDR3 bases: TGTGCCAGCAGCTCTTACACCGGGGAGCTGTTTTTT. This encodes CASSSYTGELFF.